The present TCR beta chain was sequenced within a study of graft-versus-host responses after intestinal transplantation. About the research overall: Transplant recipients had multivisceral, liver-intestinal, or isolated intestinal grafts.

Trimming took 5 bases from V and 3 from J, leaving 19 bases between them. Germline V gene sequence: CDR1 SEHNR, CDR2 FQNEAQ (reference sequence). The length of the CDR3 is 17 residues. Only a few counts were recorded for this clone. Data came from immunoSEQ multiplex PCR; TCRdb stores just in-frame clones and leaves some out. The sample holds about 7,400 clones, about 30% seen once. The authors combined roughly 200,000 CFSE-labeled responder cells with roughly 200,000 irradiated, violet-dye-labeled stimulator cells in plates. The authors sorted proliferating CFSE-low CD3+CD4+ and CD3+CD8+ responders after the reaction. Findings of the study overall: Peak circulating GvH clone levels tracked with early post-transplant HvG declines.

The chain carries TRBV7-9 and TRBJ2-2, with D uncertain. Sequencing was performed on alloreactive CD4+ T cells from a mixed lymphocyte reaction culture, taken before transplantation. The subset here: CFSE-low proliferating T cells sorted from roughly 6-day pre-transplant mixed lymphocyte reaction (GvH or HvG direction). The clonotype comes from a human patient who was an organ donor for intestinal transplantation. DNA for the CDR3: TGTGCCAGCAGCCCCAAATTGAGCTGGTCTGACACCGGGGAGCTGTTTTTT. It yields the protein CASSPKLSWSDTGELFF.